The clone carrying this T cell receptor beta chain was picked up one time. This sample was taken from a study of CD8 T cells in Susac syndrome. The authors reverse transcribed 0.5 to 1 ug RNA with random hexamers. One entry per CDR3 protein results from TCRdb running MiXCR on the immunoSEQ multiplex PCR reads. This table holds more than 110,000 distinct CDR3 sequences, nearly 95% found once. In germline, CDR1 is LGHNA, CDR2 YSLEER. The CDR3 is 15 residues long. Trimming pared 0 bases from V and 2 bases from J, leaving 10 bases between. The specimen sequenced was CD8+ T cells from PBMCs. The receptor comes from a human donor in good health. The rearrangement joins TRBV4-3 to TRBJ1-1, with a possible D match to TRBD1 (6 bases). CDR3 residues: CASSQDGGLNTEAFF. The DNA of the CDR3 is TGCGCCAGCAGCCAAGATGGGGGGCTAAACACTGAAGCTTTCTTT.